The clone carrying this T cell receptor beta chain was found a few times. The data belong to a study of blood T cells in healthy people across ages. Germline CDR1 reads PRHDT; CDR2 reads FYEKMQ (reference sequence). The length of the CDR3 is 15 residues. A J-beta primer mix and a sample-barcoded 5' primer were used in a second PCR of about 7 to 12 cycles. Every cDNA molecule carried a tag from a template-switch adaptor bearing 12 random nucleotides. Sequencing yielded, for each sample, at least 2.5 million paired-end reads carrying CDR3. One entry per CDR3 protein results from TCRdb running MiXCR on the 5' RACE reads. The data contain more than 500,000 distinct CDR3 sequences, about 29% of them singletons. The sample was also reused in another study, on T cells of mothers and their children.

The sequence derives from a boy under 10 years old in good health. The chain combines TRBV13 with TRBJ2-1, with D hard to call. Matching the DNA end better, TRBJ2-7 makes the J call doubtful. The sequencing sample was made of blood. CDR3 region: CASSLRAVTTYEQYF. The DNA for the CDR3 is TGTGCCAGCAGTTTAAGGGCAGTTACGACCTACGAGCAGTACTTC.